The rows below give T cell receptor beta chains drawn from one sample of a study of molecular identifiers for immune sequencing clone quantification. TCRdb itself ran the PCR reads through MiXCR, one entry per CDR3 protein. This table has 75,000 to 100,000 distinct CDR3 sequences, around 20% appearing once. Source material: naive CD8+ T cells from blood, with Jurkat cell RNA spiked in. The source of these receptors is a human donor in good health. Some libraries in this study had Jurkat cell RNA spiked in. CDR3s include the opening cysteine and the closing phenylalanine or tryptophan. The order of the fields is V gene, J gene, D gene, clone size, CDR3 protein, CDR3 DNA. The D gene is left open where the match is weak. Where a row states a size, it is once, few, many or the class of an expanded clone; other rows omit it.

V: TRBV6-5
J: TRBJ2-7
D: .
size: many
CDR3: CASSSYRGLYEQYF
DNA: TGTGCCAGCAGTTCTTACAGGGGACTCTACGAGCAGTACTTC

V: TRBV20-1
J: TRBJ2-5
D: TRBD1
size: many
CDR3: CSAKGQGGETQYF
DNA: TGCAGTGCTAAAGGACAGGGCGGAGAGACCCAGTACTTC

V: TRBV24-1
J: TRBJ2-2
D: .
size: many
CDR3: CATSESRSTGELFF
DNA: TGTGCCACCAGTGAGTCACGATCCACCGGGGAGCTGTTTTTT

V: TRBV4-3
J: TRBJ2-3
D: .
size: many
CDR3: CASSLDSSEDTQYF
DNA: TGCGCCAGCAGCCTTGACAGTTCCGAAGATACGCAGTATTTT

V: TRBV20-1
J: TRBJ2-3
D: .
size: many
CDR3: CSARSGLKGPTDTQYF
DNA: TGCAGTGCTAGATCGGGACTCAAAGGCCCCACAGATACGCAGTATTTT

V: TRBV20-1
J: TRBJ2-7
D: .
size: .
CDR3: CSAREVGTPIAHEQYF
DNA: TGCAGTGCTAGAGAGGTGGGGACACCTATAGCTCACGAGCAGTACTTC

V: TRBV11-2
J: TRBJ2-6
D: .
size: few
CDR3: CASSLVGGFSSGANVLTF
DNA: TGTGCCAGCAGCTTAGTGGGGGGCTTCAGCTCTGGGGCCAACGTCCTGACTTTC

V: TRBV3-1
J: TRBJ2-7
D: .
size: many
CDR3: CASSPQFPEADYEQYF
DNA: TGTGCCAGCAGCCCCCAGTTCCCCGAAGCGGACTACGAGCAGTACTTC

V: TRBV4-3
J: TRBJ2-2
D: TRBD1
size: many
CDR3: CASSQDRQGANPNTGELFF
DNA: TGCGCCAGCAGCCAAGATAGACAGGGGGCAAATCCGAACACCGGGGAGCTGTTTTTT

V: TRBV6-2/TRBV6-3
J: TRBJ1-5
D: .
size: many
CDR3: CASSYVGPTDARHF
DNA: TGTGCCAGCAGTTACGTAGGTCCGACAGATGCCAGACATTTT

V: TRBV20-1
J: TRBJ1-2
D: .
size: few
CDR3: CSAPAWDLYGYTF
DNA: TGCAGTGCACCGGCTTGGGACCTCTATGGCTACACCTTC

V: TRBV16
J: TRBJ2-5
D: .
size: many
CDR3: CASSQPSQDSQETQYF
DNA: TGTGCCAGCAGCCAACCGTCGCAGGACAGTCAAGAGACCCAGTACTTC

V: TRBV3-1
J: TRBJ1-6
D: .
size: many
CDR3: CASSEEGGFYSPLHF
DNA: TGTGCCAGCAGCGAAGAAGGCGGGTTCTATTCACCCCTCCACTTT

V: TRBV7-9
J: TRBJ2-3
D: .
size: many
CDR3: CASSFDTGSLTDTQYF
DNA: TGTGCCAGCAGCTTCGACACAGGGAGCCTCACAGATACGCAGTATTTT

V: TRBV29-1
J: TRBJ1-2
D: TRBD1
size: .
CDR3: CSVGQDYGYTF
DNA: TGCAGCGTGGGACAGGACTATGGCTACACCTTC

V: TRBV9
J: TRBJ2-5
D: TRBD2
size: many
CDR3: CASSVASGGMETQYF
DNA: TGTGCCAGCAGCGTAGCTAGCGGGGGGATGGAGACCCAGTACTTC

V: TRBV7-2
J: TRBJ2-1
D: TRBD2
size: .
CDR3: CANNLSPGLAANNEQFF
DNA: TGTGCCAACAACTTATCTCCGGGACTAGCCGCTAACAATGAGCAGTTCTTC

V: TRBV3-1
J: TRBJ2-7
D: TRBD2
size: many
CDR3: CASKAGEKYEQYF
DNA: TGTGCCAGCAAGGCGGGGGAGAAATACGAGCAGTACTTC

V: TRBV28
J: TRBJ1-6
D: .
size: many
CDR3: CASSLETLLSYNSPLHF
DNA: TGTGCCAGCAGTTTGGAGACACTTCTCTCCTATAATTCACCCCTCCACTTT

V: TRBV13
J: TRBJ2-3
D: TRBD2
size: many
CDR3: CASSLGGGSEDTQYF
DNA: TGTGCCAGCAGCTTAGGGGGGGGGAGTGAAGATACGCAGTATTTT

V: TRBV6-2/TRBV6-3
J: TRBJ1-6
D: TRBD1
size: .
CDR3: CASSFRTGGVPPLRF
DNA: TGTGCCAGCAGTTTTCGGACAGGGGGCGTTCCACCCCTCCGCTTT

V: TRBV11-3
J: TRBJ1-2
D: .
size: many
CDR3: CASRTDCLGSYGYTF
DNA: TGTGCCAGCAGGACCGACTGTCTGGGATCCTATGGCTACACCTTC

V: TRBV7-9
J: TRBJ2-7
D: .
size: many
CDR3: CASTHERDTTYEQYF
DNA: TGTGCCAGCACCCACGAAAGGGACACCACCTACGAGCAGTACTTC

V: TRBV12-3/TRBV12-4
J: TRBJ1-1
D: .
size: many
CDR3: CASRRWALEGNTEAFF
DNA: TGTGCCAGCAGACGGTGGGCCCTTGAGGGGAACACTGAAGCTTTCTTT

V: TRBV7-2
J: TRBJ2-1
D: TRBD2
size: many
CDR3: CASSRPPGGEQFF
DNA: TGTGCCAGCAGCCGCCCCCCGGGGGGTGAGCAGTTCTTC

V: TRBV25-1
J: TRBJ2-1
D: .
size: many
CDR3: CASSEGDAPNEQFF
DNA: TGTGCCAGCAGTGAAGGGGATGCCCCCAATGAGCAGTTCTTC

V: TRBV29-1
J: TRBJ2-2
D: .
size: many
CDR3: CSVDMNTGELFF
DNA: TGCAGCGTTGATATGAACACCGGGGAGCTGTTTTTT

V: TRBV5-1
J: TRBJ2-1
D: TRBD2
size: many
CDR3: CASSSTLAGPLNEQFF
DNA: TGCGCCAGCAGCTCAACACTAGCGGGTCCGCTCAATGAGCAGTTCTTC

V: TRBV19
J: TRBJ2-7
D: .
size: many
CDR3: CASSIVGSSYEQYF
DNA: TGTGCCAGTAGTATAGTCGGGAGCTCCTACGAGCAGTACTTC

V: TRBV6-5
J: TRBJ2-7
D: TRBD1
size: many
CDR3: CASSSTGGSYEQYF
DNA: TGTGCCAGCAGTTCCACAGGGGGCTCCTACGAGCAGTACTTC

V: TRBV7-3
J: TRBJ2-2
D: TRBD2
size: many
CDR3: CASSHPLAGDTGELFF
DNA: TGTGCCAGCAGCCACCCCCTAGCGGGAGACACCGGGGAGCTGTTTTTT

V: TRBV6-6
J: TRBJ2-7
D: TRBD1
size: many
CDR3: CASSYQRQGAHEQYF
DNA: TGTGCCAGCAGTTATCAAAGACAGGGGGCCCACGAGCAGTACTTC

V: TRBV7-9
J: TRBJ2-1
D: TRBD2
size: few
CDR3: CASVFGEGYNERFF
DNA: TGTGCCAGCGTTTTCGGGGAGGGCTACAATGAGCGGTTCTTC